This TCR beta chain was sequenced in a study of control samples from healthy donors and cancer patients. Trimming removed 7 bases from V and 10 bases from J; junction bases left unmatched: 8. This CDR3 is built from 12 residues. Profiling relied on immunoSEQ multiplex PCR, and the TCRdb table lists in-frame clones only, not all of them. In the table there are some 39,000 clones, around four fifths of which are singletons. Sequenced material: PBMCs. The sequence was obtained from a woman aged 55-75 years with lung cancer. The V and J genes are TRBV12-3 or TRBV12-4 and TRBJ1-1; 8 bases are a match to TRBD1. CDR3 nucleotide sequence: TGTGCCAGCACTCCGAGGGACAGGCCAGCTTTCTTT. Translating it yields CASTPRDRPAFF.